Shown below are 28 T cell receptor beta chains from a single sample sequenced in a study of metastatic and nonmetastatic thyroid tumors. All patients were untreated before thyroid surgery. Using MiXCR, TCRdb reanalyzed the PCR reads. There are under 95,000 clones in the sample; about 12% occur only once, and over 9% lies in the top ten. The sample taken for sequencing was blood. The receptors originated from a female donor with papillary thyroid cancer or a benign thyroid nodule (not recorded which). Some clones in this sample may be carry-over from other donors' samples.

Concerning this clone itself: Possible read error: a much larger clone is one base away. Other DNA sequences in the sample encode the same CDR3. The chain is built from TRBV7-9 and TRBJ1-5, with D unresolved. This CDR3 region has 15 residues. V was cut by 5 bases and J by 6 bases, with 17 bases left in between. Germline V gene lookup returns CDR1 SEHNR and CDR2 FQNEAQ (reference sequence). CDR3 nucleotides: TGTGCCAGCAGCCGTACCGGAGCGATGGGTCAGCCCCAGCATTTT. Protein product: CASSRTGAMGQPQHF.

This clone was recorded at least ten times. The gene calls are TRBV4-2 and TRBJ2-7; 10 positions agree with TRBD2. CDR3 size: 17 residues. Germline-derived CDR1 and CDR2 are LGHNA and YNFKEQ. Trimming at V came to 0 bases and at J to 3 bases, leaving 8 bases not matched to a gene. CDR3 DNA: TGTGCCAGCAGCCAAGATTCCAGGTTAGCGGGAGGCTACGAGCAGTACTTC. This codes for CASSQDSRLAGGYEQYF.

This clone was counted ten times or more. V is TRBV4-2 and J is TRBJ2-3, with D maybe TRBD2 (6 bases). This CDR3 comprises 16 residues. V was clipped by 0 bases and J by 3 bases, with 13 bases between them. Per germline, CDR1 LGHNA and CDR2 YNFKEQ. CDR3 loop: CASSQDRGGPTDTQYF. The CDR3 nucleotides read TGTGCCAGCAGCCAAGATCGCGGAGGGCCTACAGATACGCAGTATTTT.

This clone was seen many times. The chain has TRBV7-9 and TRBJ2-5, with 8 positions matching TRBD2. V lost 8 bases, J lost 4 bases, and 18 bases stayed unmatched. The CDR3 is 17 amino acids. CDR1 is SEHNR and CDR2 is FQNEAQ in the germline V gene (reference sequence). The CDR3 sequence: CASGAQPLFGRGETQYF. In DNA, the CDR3 is TGTGCCAGCGGCGCTCAACCGCTTTTCGGGAGGGGAGAGACCCAGTACTTC.

Concerning this clone itself: Since a much larger clone is just one base distant, this may be a read error. This chain links TRBV29-1 with TRBJ2-3, with a possible D match to TRBD1 (6 bases). Germline V gene sequence: CDR1 SQVTM, CDR2 ANQGSEA. CDR3 length: 14 amino acids. V shed 5 bases and J shed 2 bases, with 14 bases lying between them. The CDR3 protein is CSVTDRCVTDTQYF. The DNA for the CDR3 is TGCAGCGTTACAGACAGGTGTGTCACAGATACGCAGTATTTT.

This clone was recorded at least ten times. V gene TRBV18 combines with J gene TRBJ2-2, with D hard to call. Germline V lookup: CDR1 KGHSH, CDR2 LQKENI. The CDR3 loop spans 15 amino acids. Trimming cost V 6 bases and J 4 bases, with 15 bases left between them. The CDR3 is CASSSPADITGELFF. The CDR3 bases are TGTGCCAGCTCTTCGCCGGCAGACATCACCGGGGAGCTGTTTTTT.

This clone was seen many times. This chain connects TRBV7-9 to TRBJ2-1; TRBD1 is a possible D gene (6 bases). Trimming pared 7 bases from V and 5 bases from J, leaving 12 bases between. This CDR3 has 13 residues. Germline loops: CDR1 SEHNR, CDR2 FQNEAQ (reference sequence). The CDR3 loop is CASTLDSHNEQFF. Written as DNA, the CDR3 is TGTGCCAGCACGCTGGACAGTCACAATGAGCAGTTCTTC. Full variable domain (missing parts from reference TRBV7-9 and TRBJ2-1): DTGVSQNPRHKITKRGQNVTFRCDPISEHNRLYWYRQTLGQGPEFLTYFQNEAQLEKSRLLSDRFSAERPKGSFSTLEIQRTEQGDSAMYLCASTLDSHNEQFFGPGTRLTVL.

This clone has more than one count but fewer than ten. This chain links TRBV18 with TRBJ2-3; TRBD2 matches 8 bases. After removal of 3 bases from V and 4 bases from J, the junction contained 6 bases not matched to a gene. Germline V lookup: CDR1 KGHSH, CDR2 LQKENI. The CDR3 sequence is 15 residues long. CDR3 bases: TGTGCCAGCTCACCGATAAGCGGGGGCGCAGATACGCAGTATTTT. It encodes CASSPISGGADTQYF.

This clone was counted ten times or more. The chain has TRBV20-1 and TRBJ2-1; D gene uncertain. CDR1 is DFQATT and CDR2 is SNEGSKA in the germline V gene (reference sequence). The CDR3 extends over 12 amino acids. The germline V and J ends were trimmed by 3 bases and 7 bases, with 10 bases remaining between them. The CDR3 coding sequence is TGCAGTGCTAGTGGCGGACCGAATGAGCAGTTCTTC. Protein sequence: CSASGGPNEQFF.

Ten or more counts support this clone. The rearrangement links TRBV2 to TRBJ2-5, with D possibly being TRBD1 (5 bases). Germline CDR1 and CDR2: SNHLY and FYNNEI. The CDR3 has 12 residues. Trimming stripped 7 bases from V and 5 bases from J, with 11 bases between. Here the CDR3 DNA reads TGTGCCAGCACAGGGTCCCGGGAGACCCAGTACTTC. Translating gives CASTGSRETQYF.

This clone came up many times. The chain uses TRBV18 and TRBJ2-3, with D tentatively TRBD2 (5 bases). V shed 1 base and J shed 0 bases, with 17 bases lying between them. The CDR3 spans 18 residues. The germline CDR1 and CDR2 sequences are KGHSH and LQKENI. CDR3 nucleotides: TGTGCCAGCTCACCACTTGAAGTTAGGGAGTTTAGCACAGATACGCAGTATTTT. Amino acid sequence: CASSPLEVREFSTDTQYF.

This clone was counted ten times or more. The rearrangement joins TRBV7-3 to TRBJ2-2; no clear D. This CDR3 contains 15 residues. Trimming pared 5 bases from V and 2 bases from J, leaving 12 bases between. The germline CDR1 and CDR2 sequences are SGHTA and FQGTGA. The CDR3 is CASSASGRNTGELFF. The CDR3 DNA is TGTGCCAGCAGCGCCAGTGGGCGAAACACCGGGGAGCTGTTTTTT.

In this sample, this clone turned up many times. The rearrangement links TRBV7-9 to TRBJ2-5, with D perhaps being TRBD1 or TRBD2 (5 bases each). V was pared by 4 bases and J by 5 bases, with 17 bases between. There are 15 residues in the CDR3. CDR1 and CDR2 (germline): SEHNR, FQNEAQ (reference sequence). The CDR3 bases are TGTGCCAGCAGCTCTGGGGGATTCGTCGGTGAGACCCAGTACTTC. It translates to CASSSGGFVGETQYF.

Ten or more counts support this clone. The rearrangement links TRBV9 to TRBJ1-6; perhaps TRBD1 as D (5 bases). Trimming pared 0 bases from V and 6 bases from J, leaving 16 bases between. Germline V gene sequence: CDR1 SGDLS, CDR2 YYNGEE. There are 17 residues in the CDR3. The CDR3 region is CASSVEIGADFNSPLHF. CDR3 nucleotide sequence: TGTGCCAGCAGCGTAGAGATAGGGGCAGACTTTAATTCACCCCTCCACTTT.

In its sample, this clone was seen many times. V gene TRBV4-1 combines with J gene TRBJ1-1; 7 nucleotides line up with TRBD1. The CDR3 length is 15 residues. Germline V lookup: CDR1 MGHRA, CDR2 YSYEKL. Trimming removed 4 bases from V and 3 bases from J; junction bases left unmatched: 8. The CDR3: CASSRADRLYTEAFF. Here the CDR3 DNA reads TGCGCCAGCAGCCGAGCGGACAGGTTGTACACTGAAGCTTTCTTT.

About this clone: A much larger clone lies a single base off, so this may be a read error. The gene calls are TRBV20-1 and TRBJ1-1; D perhaps matches TRBD1 (5 bases). V dropped 7 bases and J dropped 1 base, with 16 bases sitting between them. Germline values: CDR1 DFQATT, CDR2 SNEGSKA (reference sequence). This CDR3 region has 14 residues. The CDR3, as DNA: TGCAGTGTTACCCCGGGACGGCAGAACACTGAAGCTTTCTTT. It translates to CSVTPGRQNTEAFF.

The rearrangement links TRBV20-1 to TRBJ2-5; maybe TRBD2 (5 bases). Germline assignment: CDR1 DFQATT and CDR2 SNEGSKA (reference sequence). CDR3 size: 14 residues. The ends were cut back, 3 bases at V and 1 base at J, with 12 bases in the middle. The CDR3 sequence: CSARFSAAQETQYF. The DNA for the CDR3 is TGCAGTGCTAGGTTTTCAGCGGCCCAAGAGACCCAGTACTTC.

This clone was seen ten or more times. V is TRBV24-1 and J is TRBJ2-3, with TRBD1 identical over 7 bases. The germline V gene encodes CDR1 KGHDR and CDR2 SFDVKD. After removal of 3 bases from V and 6 bases from J, the junction contained 2 bases not matched to a gene. The CDR3 spans 13 residues. The CDR3 loop reads CATSDTGADTQYF. The CDR3 DNA reads TGTGCCACCAGTGATACAGGGGCCGATACGCAGTATTTT.

J is TRBJ1-2 and V is TRBV20-1, with 11 bases identical to TRBD1. Germline CDR1 and CDR2: DFQATT and SNEGSKA (reference sequence). V lost 1 base, J lost 7 bases, and 11 bases stayed unmatched. The CDR3 spans 16 residues. The CDR3 loop reads CSARAPGTGGTSGYTF. In DNA, the CDR3 is TGCAGTGCTAGAGCACCCGGGACAGGGGGGACGAGTGGCTACACCTTC.

Worth noting for this clone: A much more abundant neighbour one base away suggests this may be a read error. The chain joins TRBV29-1 to TRBJ2-3, with 8 bases matching TRBD1. The ends lost 6 bases at V and 3 bases at J; junction bases unmatched: 11. CDR1 and CDR2 from the germline V gene are SQVTM and ANQGSEA. CDR3 size: 15 residues. CDR3 amino acids: CSVRKQGAHTDTQYF. The CDR3 DNA reads TGCAGCGTCAGAAAGCAGGGGGCGCATACAGATACGCAGTATTTT.

This clone was detected many times. The chain uses TRBV12-3 or TRBV12-4 and TRBJ1-1; 9 nucleotides agree with TRBD1. This CDR3 spans 14 amino acids. Trimming took 4 bases from V and 3 from J; bases not matched to a gene: 3. Here the CDR3 DNA reads TGTGCCAGCAGTTACAGGGGGCGGGACACTGAAGCTTTCTTT. Encoded protein: CASSYRGRDTEAFF.

This clone was recorded many times. This sequence joins TRBV20-1 and TRBJ1-5, with unresolved D. Germline-derived CDR1 and CDR2 are DFQATT and SNEGSKA (reference sequence). Trimming shortened V by 6 bases and J by 7 bases, and 19 bases separated the two germline ends. The CDR3 extends over 14 amino acids. This CDR3 is CSAPELGGKQPQHF. Written as DNA, the CDR3 is TGCAGTGCCCCCGAGTTGGGCGGGAAACAGCCCCAGCATTTT.

This clone appeared many times. V and J are TRBV19 and TRBJ1-6; TRBD1 agrees at 7 bases. Unmatched junction bases numbered 5, after V lost 6 bases and J lost 6 bases. The CDR3 runs 14 residues. CDR1 LNHDA and CDR2 SQIVND come from the germline V gene (reference sequence). CDR3 bases: TGTGCCAGTAGCCGGGGGACAGCTAATTCACCCCTCCACTTT. Its protein product is CASSRGTANSPLHF.

This clone was seen many times. The chain has TRBV5-1 and TRBJ2-7, with D hard to call. Germline CDR1 reads SGHRS; CDR2 reads YFSETQ. V shed 1 base and J shed 1 base, with 12 bases lying between them. This CDR3 is 15 amino acids long. The CDR3 here is CASSLSLYGSYEQYF. As DNA, the CDR3 is TGCGCCAGCAGCTTGTCTTTATATGGTTCCTACGAGCAGTACTTC.

This clone was seen only a few times. Just one base apart from a much larger clone, this may be a read error. In this CDR3 the conserved last residue, phenylalanine or tryptophan, is missing, so a read error is likely. The chain carries TRBV28 and TRBJ1-1, with a possible D match to TRBD1 (6 bases). Trimming shortened V by 2 bases and J by 5 bases, and 12 bases separated the two germline ends. The CDR3 is 14 residues long. Germline V lookup: CDR1 MDHEN, CDR2 SYDVKM. The CDR3 here is CASSLTGYGTEAFS. The CDR3 nucleotides read TGTGCCAGCAGTTTAACAGGGTATGGGACTGAAGCTTTCTCT.

This clone was observed at least ten times. The gene calls are TRBV27 and TRBJ2-2, with a tentative D call TRBD2 (5 bases). Germline V gene lookup returns CDR1 MNHEY and CDR2 SMNVEV (reference sequence). The CDR3 spans 16 residues. The V end lost 8 bases, the J end lost 5 bases, and 21 bases lay between the germline ends. The CDR3 DNA reads as TGTGCCAGCGCCCTGCGAGTGGTCGGCGGGACCGGGGAGCTGTTTTTT. Protein product: CASALRVVGGTGELFF.

In its sample, this clone was seen many times. V gene TRBV6-1 combines with J gene TRBJ1-5, with D uncertain. The CDR3 is made up of 14 amino acids. Germline CDR1 and CDR2: MNHNS and SASEGT. Trimming removed 5 bases at V and 6 bases at J, with 14 bases between. The CDR3 DNA is TGTGCCAGCAGTAAGGACCGTAAGTTTCAGCCCCAGCATTTT. This gives the protein CASSKDRKFQPQHF.

This clone was counted at least ten times. The chain carries TRBV19 and TRBJ2-2, with D uncertain. V was cut by 6 bases and J by 6 bases, with 14 bases left in between. The length of the CDR3 is 14 residues. Per the germline V gene, CDR1 is LNHDA and CDR2 is SQIVND (reference sequence). The CDR3 nucleotides read TGTGCCAGTAGCGTTCTAGTTCGCGCCGGGGAGCTGTTTTTT. It codes for CASSVLVRAGELFF.